The source of this T cell receptor beta chain is a study of blood T cell repertoires in COVID-19. The method was immunoSEQ multiplex PCR; TCRdb's version includes in-frame clones alone and lacks a portion of them. The profile shows more than 90,000 clones, 92% of them singletons. This CDR3 is built from 16 residues. Germline V lookup: CDR1 PRHDT, CDR2 FYEKMQ (reference sequence). V lost 1 base and J lost 0, with 11 bases in between. Sequencing was performed on peripheral blood. The V gene is TRBV13, the J gene TRBJ2-3; D is undetermined. This clonotype was obtained from a man between 50 and 59 years old with active COVID-19. The chain's CDR3 is CASSLALSLSTDTQYF. The CDR3 DNA sequence: TGTGCCAGCAGCTTAGCGCTCAGTCTTAGCACAGATACGCAGTATTTT.